This T cell receptor beta chain is from a study of shared clonotypes between healthy human individuals. Study-level background: Three CD4 naive, three CD4 memory, two CD8 naive and one CD8 memory plate were used per donor. Study-wide results and limits: Among donors, sharing of clonotypes was expected to be affected by sequencing depth. Between several donors, naive CD4 clonotypes were shared at a level of around 4.9%.

The protocol was immunoSEQ multiplex PCR, while the TCRdb copy is restricted to in-frame clones and leaves out a portion. The repertoire holds 600,000 to 750,000 clones, with about two thirds as singletons. For this clone: The antigen remains undetermined.

V was trimmed by 1 base and J by 0 bases, leaving 13 bases between them. The V gene's germline CDR1 is SGHAT and CDR2 FQNNGV. The CDR3 is 17 amino acids. The J gene is TRBJ2-1, the V gene TRBV11-2; D is perhaps TRBD2 (6 bases). Sequencing was done on a sample of memory CD4+ T cells sorted from blood. Subset in this sample: CD45RA-negative fraction. The origin of this receptor is a woman in her 30s in good health. CDR3 sequence: CASSLGGSGSSYNEQFF. In nucleotides, the CDR3 is TGTGCCAGCAGCTTAGGTGGTAGCGGCAGCTCCTACAATGAGCAGTTCTTC. Variable domain in full (rest from reference TRBV11-2 and TRBJ2-1): EAGVAQSPRYKIIEKRQSVAFWCNPISGHATLYWYQQILGQGPKLLIQFQNNGVVDDSQLPKDRFSAERLKGVDSTLKIQPAKLEDSAVYLCASSLGGSGSSYNEQFFGPGTRLTVL.